These 27 T cell receptor beta chains share one sample of origin, sequenced in a study of response to subunit inactivated influenza vaccine. TCRdb reprocessed the RT-PCR reads via MiXCR and lists one record per CDR3 protein. The table has about 700,000 distinct CDR3 sequences, around 13% seen once; the top ten hold 7.6%. The source was PBMCs from blood, collected 14 to 15 days before vaccination. The receptors come from a man over 45 who received an inactivated influenza vaccine.

This clonotype has ten or more counts. CDR3 region: CASSQGAGSGELFF. The CDR3 bases are TGTGCCAGCAGCCAGGGGGCAGGGTCCGGGGAGCTGTTTTTT. The J gene is TRBJ2-2, the V gene TRBV12-3 or TRBV12-4, with 8 bases lining up with TRBD1. J gave up 6 bases and V 6 bases, and 6 bases lay outside the gene matches. The CDR3 has 14 amino acids.

A few counts support this clonotype. The rearrangement uses TRBV20-1 and TRBJ2-7; TRBD1 agrees at 7 bases. V gave up 5 bases and J gave up 0 bases; unmatched junction bases: 10. The CDR3 covers 15 residues. CDR1 is DFQATT, CDR2 SNEGSKA, per germline (reference sequence). CDR3 DNA sequence: TGCAGTGCTCACGTGACAGGGACCTTCTCCTACGAGCAGTACTTC. It yields the protein CSAHVTGTFSYEQYF.

Only a few counts were recorded for this clonotype. The chain links TRBV3-1 to TRBJ2-3; TRBD1 matches at 7 bases. V shed 4 bases, J shed 5 bases, and the junction held 6 bases outside the gene matches. The CDR3 loop spans 14 amino acids. CDR1 is LGHDT, CDR2 YNNKEL, per germline (reference sequence). This CDR3 is CASSLGQVLDTQYF. The DNA of the CDR3 is TGTGCCAGCAGCCTCGGACAGGTTCTAGATACGCAGTATTTT.

The V gene is TRBV6-2 or TRBV6-3, the J gene TRBJ1-1; D is possibly TRBD1 (5 bases). The CDR3 has 12 amino acids. Trimming took off 2 bases at V and 9 bases at J, with 10 bases between the two ends. The germline V gene has CDR1 MNHEY and CDR2 SVGEGT. CDR3 residues: CASSYGTLKAFF. The CDR3 DNA is TGTGCCAGCAGTTACGGGACTCTAAAAGCTTTCTTT.

V is TRBV4-2 and J is TRBJ2-1; TRBD2 matches 7 bases. The CDR3 is 15 residues long. J gave up 9 bases and V 3 bases, and 11 bases lay outside the gene matches. Germline V gene sequence: CDR1 LGHNA, CDR2 YNFKEQ. DNA for the CDR3: TGTGCCAGCAGCCACCGGGCGGGAGCTTTGGGTGAGCAGTTCTTC. Its translation is CASSHRAGALGEQFF.

The rearrangement joins TRBV28 to TRBJ2-1, with 10 nucleotides matching TRBD2. The CDR3 loop spans 14 amino acids. Germline assignment: CDR1 MDHEN and CDR2 SYDVKM. J was trimmed by 6 bases and V by 6 bases; bases with no gene match: 5. The CDR3 region is CASSASGSANEQFF. The DNA for the CDR3 is TGTGCCAGCAGCGCTAGCGGGAGTGCCAATGAGCAGTTCTTC.

The gene calls are TRBV24-1 and TRBJ2-5; TRBD2 might be the D (6 bases). V was shortened by 3 bases and J by 1 base, with 11 bases between the two germline ends. The CDR3 is made up of 15 amino acids. From germline, CDR1 is KGHDR and CDR2 SFDVKD. This CDR3 is CATSDSSGRQETQYF. The CDR3 DNA is TGTGCCACCAGTGATAGTAGCGGCCGCCAAGAGACCCAGTACTTC.

The rearrangement links TRBV27 to TRBJ1-1; D is undetermined. Germline V gene data show CDR1 as MNHEY and CDR2 as SMNVEV (reference sequence). This CDR3 region has 17 residues. Deletions cut 7 bases from V and 3 bases from J, with 24 bases between. The CDR3 DNA follows: TGTGCCAGCAAGGGAAGAAGGGATGTGAGAACGTACACTGAAGCTTTCTTT. Protein product: CASKGRRDVRTYTEAFF.

V and J are TRBV7-6 and TRBJ2-3, with 10 positions matching TRBD2. The germline CDR1 and CDR2 sequences are SGHVS and FNYEAQ. V lost 5 bases to trimming and J lost 2 bases; unmatched junction nucleotides: 16. The CDR3 spans 19 residues. CDR3 amino acids: CASSDPLAGAQVVTDTQYF. DNA for the CDR3: TGTGCCAGCAGCGATCCCCTAGCGGGGGCCCAAGTGGTCACAGATACGCAGTATTTT. The full variable domain, completed using reference TRBV7-6 and TRBJ2-3, is GAGVSQSPRYKVTKRGQDVALRCDPISGHVSLYWYRQALGQGPEFLTYFNYEAQQDKSGLPNDRFSAERPEGSISTLTIQRTEQRDSAMYRCASSDPLAGAQVVTDTQYFGPGTRLTVL.

V gene TRBV29-1 combines with J gene TRBJ2-3; tentatively, D is TRBD1 or TRBD2 (5 bases each). Trimming cost V 6 bases and J 4 bases, with 14 bases left between them. In germline, CDR1 is SQVTM, CDR2 ANQGSEA. This CDR3 contains 13 residues. The CDR3 nucleotides are TGCAGCGTAGCCGGGACCATCCCAGATACGCAGTATTTT. Its translation: CSVAGTIPDTQYF.

This clonotype was observed a few times. The V call is TRBV12-3 or TRBV12-4, the J call TRBJ2-2; 10 nucleotides line up with TRBD2. CDR3 length equals 17 residues. With 5 bases clipped from V and 5 bases from J, the junction kept 11 bases outside the gene matches. CDR3 DNA sequence: TGTGCCAGCAGTCCTCCGGGACTAGCGAGGAATACCGGGGAGCTGTTTTTT. It yields the protein CASSPPGLARNTGELFF.

This chain joins TRBV27 and TRBJ2-1; TRBD2 agrees at 9 bases. Germline V gives CDR1 MNHEY, CDR2 SMNVEV (reference sequence). Trimming removed 6 bases from V and 7 bases from J; junction bases left unmatched: 4. The CDR3 consists of 13 residues. CDR3 coding DNA: TGTGCCAGCAGCCAACTAGCGGGTAATGAGCAGTTCTTC. Amino acids: CASSQLAGNEQFF.

The J gene is TRBJ1-1, the V gene TRBV7-9; D possibly corresponds to TRBD1 (6 bases). With 5 bases removed from V and 0 bases from J, the gap between germline ends came to 13 bases. The CDR3 covers 15 residues. The germline V gene encodes CDR1 SEHNR and CDR2 FQNEAQ (reference sequence). This chain's CDR3 is CASSHQDSLNTEAFF. As DNA, the CDR3 is TGTGCCAGCAGCCACCAGGACAGTCTGAACACTGAAGCTTTCTTT.

This clonotype was recorded many times. The chain links TRBV10-3 to TRBJ1-5; D is unclear. Per germline, CDR1 ENHRY and CDR2 SYGVKD. V was clipped by 8 bases and J by 2 bases, with 13 bases between them. This CDR3 spans 14 amino acids. The CDR3 sequence is CAISQEAGNQPQHF. The CDR3 DNA reads TGTGCCATCTCCCAGGAGGCGGGCAATCAGCCCCAGCATTTT.

The CDR3 DNA sequence: TGCGCCAGCAGCCAAGATTTGCCCAACACCGGGGAGCTGTTTTTT. It translates to CASSQDLPNTGELFF. V usage is TRBV4-3 and J usage is TRBJ2-2; D not certain. The V gene lost 0 bases and the J gene lost 2 bases, with 7 bases spanning the gap. Germline loops: CDR1 LGHNA, CDR2 YSLEER. The CDR3 covers 15 residues.

This clonotype showed up many times. This chain links TRBV4-1 with TRBJ1-1; 7 nucleotides agree with TRBD1. The CDR3 is made up of 14 amino acids. Trimming cost V 5 bases and J 5 bases; bases outside gene matches: 8. In germline, CDR1 is MGHRA, CDR2 YSYEKL. The CDR3 sequence is CASSETGEGTEAFF. The CDR3 DNA reads TGCGCCAGCAGCGAAACAGGGGAGGGGACTGAAGCTTTCTTT.

This clonotype occurred many times. This chain uses TRBV20-1 with TRBJ2-1; 8 bases map to TRBD2. V shed 6 bases, J shed 7 bases, and the junction held 8 bases outside the gene matches. Per germline, CDR1 DFQATT and CDR2 SNEGSKA (reference sequence). The CDR3 extends over 13 amino acids. The CDR3 coding sequence is TGCAGTGCAAGTAGCGGGACGGTAAATGAGCAGTTCTTC. It specifies CSASSGTVNEQFF.

This clonotype was detected a few times. The chain combines TRBV6-1 with TRBJ1-1; D is perhaps TRBD1 (6 bases). V lost 8 bases and J lost 0, with 19 bases in between. The germline gives CDR1 MNHNS, CDR2 SASEGT. This CDR3 has 16 residues. In DNA form, the CDR3 reads TGTGCCAGCGGGTTTCCGGACAGACGGGTGAACACTGAAGCTTTCTTT. Its protein is CASGFPDRRVNTEAFF.

This chain connects TRBV2 to TRBJ2-7; D gene ambiguous. Between the trimmed V and J ends, which lost 6 bases and 4 bases, there was a span of 10 bases. This CDR3 comprises 12 residues. Germline values: CDR1 SNHLY, CDR2 FYNNEI. CDR3 coding DNA: TGTGCCAGCAGCGGTAACATATACGAGCAGTACTTC. Its translation is CASSGNIYEQYF.

The rearrangement links TRBV27 to TRBJ2-5; D is uncertain. CDR1 MNHEY and CDR2 SMNVEV come from the germline V gene (reference sequence). Trimming left V 0 bases short and J 5 bases short, with 10 bases between. The CDR3 runs to 14 residues. CDR3 nucleotide sequence: TGTGCCAGCAGTTTATCGGGGTTTCGGGAGACCCAGTACTTC. Amino acid sequence: CASSLSGFRETQYF.

V and J are TRBV6-1 and TRBJ1-5, with D unclear. From germline, CDR1 is MNHNS and CDR2 SASEGT. Deletions cut 3 bases from V and 0 bases from J, with 12 bases between. The CDR3 has 16 amino acids. CDR3 bases: TGTGCCAGCAGTGACACGATAAGTCGTAGCAATCAGCCCCAGCATTTT. Amino acid sequence: CASSDTISRSNQPQHF.

J is TRBJ2-1 and V is TRBV20-1; 9 bases are a match to TRBD2. Unmatched junction bases numbered 2, after V lost 5 bases and J lost 0 bases. This CDR3 has 14 residues. Germline CDR1 is DFQATT and CDR2 is SNEGSKA (reference sequence). The CDR3 loop reads CSAVSGGSYNEQFF. In DNA, the CDR3 is TGCAGTGCTGTTAGCGGGGGCTCCTACAATGAGCAGTTCTTC.

The V call is TRBV20-1, the J call TRBJ1-4, with D possibly matching TRBD1 (6 bases). CDR3 length equals 15 residues. Trimming took 6 bases from V and 12 from J, leaving 26 bases between them. The V gene's germline CDR1 is DFQATT and CDR2 SNEGSKA (reference sequence). The CDR3 here is CSANPTGSGRGELFF. CDR3 coding DNA: TGCAGTGCGAACCCCACAGGGAGCGGTAGAGGCGAACTGTTTTTT.

The V gene is TRBV2, the J gene TRBJ2-5, with D tentatively TRBD2 (6 bases). The germline CDR1 and CDR2 sequences are SNHLY and FYNNEI. The ends were cut back, 3 bases at V and 5 bases at J, with 25 bases in the middle. The CDR3 extends over 18 amino acids. The CDR3 sequence: CASSDALGSGALGETQYF. For the CDR3, the DNA is TGTGCCAGCAGTGATGCCTTAGGTAGCGGAGCCTTGGGTGAGACCCAGTACTTC.

This clonotype was counted ten times or more. The gene calls are TRBV6-2 or TRBV6-3 and TRBJ1-1; D gene uncertain. Germline V gene sequence: CDR1 MNHEY, CDR2 SVGEGT. Trimming took 7 bases from V and 6 from J, leaving 18 bases between them. The CDR3 runs 14 residues. CDR3 loop: CASTLNRGVSEAFF. The CDR3 DNA is TGTGCCAGCACCCTGAATCGGGGAGTCTCTGAAGCTTTCTTT.

This rearrangement joins TRBV24-1 to TRBJ2-1, with TRBD1 matching 11 bases. CDR1 and CDR2 from the germline V gene are KGHDR and SFDVKD. Germline trimming cut 1 base from V and 5 bases from J; bases unmatched to any gene: 3. The CDR3 runs to 16 residues. The CDR3 DNA sequence: TGTGCCACCAGTGATTTCGGACAGGGGGCCGACAATGAGCAGTTCTTC. It yields the protein CATSDFGQGADNEQFF.

This clonotype was picked up a small number of times. At one of its ends the junction is not consistent with the germline gene, which may arise from a read error. V usage is TRBV4-1 and J usage is TRBJ2-3; no reliable D call. The CDR3 extends over 14 amino acids. Germline values: CDR1 MGHRA, CDR2 YSYEKL. The CDR3 nucleotides are TGCGCCAGCACCCAAGATACCCTCTCAGATACGCAGTATTTT. Protein: CASTQDTLSDTQYF.